The 32 T cell receptor beta chains below come from one sample, sequenced in a study of identical twins. TCRdb passed the 5' RACE reads through MiXCR, listing each CDR3 protein once. The sample lists hundreds of thousands of distinct CDR3 sequences; 21% were seen once. This sample also belongs to another study, concerning T cells expressing NK-cell markers.

What was sequenced was PBMCs. The receptors shown here come from a woman aged 18-29 years in good health.

CDR3 DNA: TGTGCCAGCAGGGCGGCGGGGGACCCCCTTTACAATGAGCAGTTCTTC. As protein: CASRAAGDPLYNEQFF. This chain joins TRBV12-3 or TRBV12-4 and TRBJ2-1, with 7 bases fitting TRBD2. V shed 6 bases and J 4 bases; nucleotides not matched to a gene: 12. This CDR3 comprises 16 residues.

This clonotype was counted a few times. The rearrangement uses TRBV6-1 and TRBJ2-3, with a weak D call TRBD2 (6 bases). The CDR3 runs to 13 residues. CDR1 and CDR2 from the germline V gene are MNHNS and SASEGT. The V end was cut by 8 bases, the J end by 0 bases, with 9 bases between. The CDR3 coding sequence is TGTGCCAGCTGGGGGGTTAGCACAGATACGCAGTATTTT. Translating it yields CASWGVSTDTQYF.

J is TRBJ2-6 and V is TRBV10-3; D perhaps matches TRBD1 (5 bases). The germline CDR1 and CDR2 sequences are ENHRY and SYGVKD. V was shortened by 6 bases and J by 4 bases, with 16 bases between the two germline ends. This CDR3 contains 16 residues. The CDR3 loop is CAISPGRLLGANVLTF. In nucleotides, the CDR3 is TGTGCCATCAGCCCAGGGCGATTATTGGGGGCCAACGTCCTGACTTTC.

The chain recombines TRBV4-3 with TRBJ1-1; 7 positions match TRBD1. The CDR3 consists of 15 residues. The J segment lost 4 bases and the V segment lost 4 bases, leaving 9 bases of the junction unmatched. The V gene's germline CDR1 is LGHNA and CDR2 YSLEER. CDR3 nucleotide sequence: TGCGCCAGCAGCCGTTACATACAGGGGACCACTGAAGCTTTCTTT. The encoded protein is CASSRYIQGTTEAFF.

The rearrangement joins TRBV6-5 to TRBJ1-1; D is ambiguous. Per the germline V gene, CDR1 is MNHEY and CDR2 is SVGAGI. The length of the CDR3 is 15 residues. Trimming left V 0 bases short and J 2 bases short, with 10 bases between. As DNA, the CDR3 is TGTGCCAGCAGTTACTCGCTACGGTCCAACACTGAAGCTTTCTTT. Encoded protein: CASSYSLRSNTEAFF.

This clonotype was seen many times. The chain couples TRBV12-3 or TRBV12-4 to TRBJ2-5; D is undetermined. V lost 6 bases, J lost 5 bases, and 13 bases lay in between. The CDR3 runs 13 residues. The CDR3 reads CASSLPPRETQYF. As DNA, the CDR3 is TGTGCCAGCAGCCTCCCGCCCCGTGAGACCCAGTACTTC.

This sequence joins TRBV2 and TRBJ1-4; unclear D gene. Germline lookup yields CDR1 SNHLY and CDR2 FYNNEI. V lost 8 bases and J lost 3, with 7 bases in between. The CDR3 loop spans 12 amino acids. CDR3 sequence: CASFVANEKLFF. The CDR3 nucleotides read TGTGCCAGCTTCGTAGCTAATGAAAAACTGTTTTTT.

This chain links TRBV5-6 with TRBJ2-5; 10 nucleotides agree with TRBD2. The CDR3 has 14 amino acids. The V gene's germline CDR1 is SGHDT and CDR2 YYEEEE. V trimming: 3 bases; J trimming: 5 bases; junction bases outside the gene matches: 4. The CDR3 sequence is CASSSRTSGETQYF. The CDR3 DNA reads as TGTGCCAGCAGCTCGAGGACTAGCGGTGAGACCCAGTACTTC.

This clonotype came up many times. V usage is TRBV12-3 or TRBV12-4 and J usage is TRBJ2-1; D is unclear. The V end was cut by 5 bases, the J end by 0 bases, with 11 bases between. The CDR3 has 15 residues. The CDR3 loop is CASSLRPSSYNEQFF. The CDR3 coding sequence is TGTGCCAGCAGTCTCCGCCCGAGCTCCTACAATGAGCAGTTCTTC.

This clonotype was seen at least ten times. The V gene is TRBV6-1, the J gene TRBJ2-1; D is unresolved. The germline V gene encodes CDR1 MNHNS and CDR2 SASEGT. V shed 6 bases and J shed 0 bases, with 12 bases lying between them. CDR3 length equals 15 residues. CDR3 residues: CASRPKFSSYNEQFF. For the CDR3, the DNA is TGTGCCAGCAGGCCTAAGTTCAGCTCCTACAATGAGCAGTTCTTC.

The V call is TRBV29-1, the J call TRBJ2-1; 12 bases are shared with TRBD2. Losses at the gene ends were 6 bases for V and 7 bases for J; bases not matched to a gene: 10. This CDR3 has 15 residues. Germline loops: CDR1 SQVTM, CDR2 ANQGSEA. CDR3 region: CSVYAPSGRGNEQFF. DNA of the CDR3: TGCAGCGTCTATGCCCCTAGCGGGAGGGGAAATGAGCAGTTCTTC.

The table lists this clonotype with a few counts. The rearrangement uses TRBV20-1 and TRBJ2-7, with 7 bases lining up with TRBD1. The V gene end was trimmed by 6 bases and the J gene end by 1 base; junction bases not matched to a gene: 12. Looked up from germline, CDR1 is DFQATT and CDR2 is SNEGSKA (reference sequence). The CDR3 totals 15 residues. The CDR3 DNA follows: TGCAGTGCCCCGAGCCGGCCAGGGGGTTCCTACGAGCAGTACTTC. Amino acids: CSAPSRPGGSYEQYF.

This CDR3 reads CASSQDTDPYEQYF. Here the CDR3 DNA reads TGCGCCAGCAGCCAAGATACGGACCCCTACGAGCAGTACTTC. The chain links TRBV4-3 to TRBJ2-7; no clear D. V lost 0 bases, J lost 2 bases, and 8 bases lay in between. The CDR3 loop spans 14 amino acids. Germline V gene data show CDR1 as LGHNA and CDR2 as YSLEER.

This clonotype was seen ten or more times. The V call is TRBV6-5, the J call TRBJ2-1; possibly TRBD1 for D (6 bases). V was clipped by 2 bases and J by 0 bases, with 8 bases between them. The CDR3 is 15 amino acids. CDR1 is MNHEY and CDR2 is SVGAGI in the germline V gene. In nucleotides, the CDR3 is TGTGCCAGCAGTTACGGGGGCCGCTCCTACAATGAGCAGTTCTTC. As protein: CASSYGGRSYNEQFF.

V is TRBV6-1 and J is TRBJ2-1; 11 bases line up with TRBD2. V shed 5 bases, J shed 0 bases, and the junction held 12 bases outside the gene matches. The CDR3 runs 19 residues. The germline gives CDR1 MNHNS, CDR2 SASEGT. The CDR3 DNA is TGTGCCAGCAGTCCCCTCCTAGCGGGGGGCCTTAGCTCCTACAATGAGCAGTTCTTC. This encodes CASSPLLAGGLSSYNEQFF.

V and J are TRBV20-1 and TRBJ1-5; D gene unclear. The germline V and J ends were trimmed by 6 bases and 6 bases, with 12 bases remaining between them. Germline V gives CDR1 DFQATT, CDR2 SNEGSKA (reference sequence). The CDR3 totals 12 residues. The CDR3 protein is CSAKSGFQPQHF. CDR3 DNA: TGCAGTGCAAAGTCTGGGTTTCAGCCCCAGCATTTT.

This clonotype was seen more than once but under ten times. As DNA, the CDR3 is TGTGCCAGCAGTTACTCGAAGAGGGTAAGGGACGAGCAGTACTTC. Amino acid sequence: CASSYSKRVRDEQYF. V and J are TRBV6-5 and TRBJ2-7; a weak D match, TRBD2 (5 bases). Looked up from germline, CDR1 is MNHEY and CDR2 is SVGAGI. V was pared by 0 bases and J by 5 bases, with 14 bases between. This CDR3 has 15 amino acids.

The gene calls are TRBV7-8 and TRBJ2-3; D is undetermined. V dropped 5 bases and J dropped 3 bases, with 12 bases sitting between them. Germline V CDR1 and CDR2: SGHVS, FQNEAQ. CDR3 size: 14 residues. The CDR3: CASSEVARTDTQYF. CDR3 in DNA: TGTGCCAGCAGCGAGGTGGCGAGGACAGATACGCAGTATTTT.

The CDR3 sequence is CASSSRDRNTGELFF. For the CDR3, the DNA is TGTGCCAGCAGCTCGAGGGACAGGAACACCGGGGAGCTGTTTTTT. The chain links TRBV5-6 to TRBJ2-2; 7 nucleotides align to TRBD1. The CDR3 runs to 15 residues. J lost 1 base, V lost 3 bases, and 3 bases had no gene match. Germline V CDR1 and CDR2: SGHDT, YYEEEE. The full variable domain, rest sourced from reference TRBV5-6 and TRBJ2-2, is DAGVTQSPTHLIKTRGQQVTLRCSPKSGHDTVSWYQQALGQGPQFIFQYYEEEERQRGNFPDRFSGHQFPNYSSELNVNALLLGDSALYLCASSSRDRNTGELFFGEGSRLTVL.

This clonotype was observed a handful of times. The rearrangement links TRBV29-1 to TRBJ1-2; 7 nucleotides align to TRBD1. With 4 bases clipped from V and 3 bases from J, the junction kept 5 bases outside the gene matches. The CDR3 runs to 13 residues. Germline V CDR1 and CDR2: SQVTM, ANQGSEA. The CDR3 here is CSVVSTGHYGYTF. The DNA of the CDR3 is TGCAGCGTTGTTTCGACAGGGCACTATGGCTACACCTTC.

This clonotype occurred a few times. J is TRBJ2-7 and V is TRBV7-2; TRBD1 might be the D (6 bases). The CDR3 runs 15 residues. CDR1 is SGHTA and CDR2 is FQGNSA in the germline V gene. Trimming removed 1 base from V and 0 bases from J, with 10 bases in between. Here the CDR3 reads CASSLDTGRSYEQYF. Here the CDR3 DNA reads TGTGCCAGCAGCTTAGACACAGGGCGCTCCTACGAGCAGTACTTC.

This clonotype was found many times. CDR3 region: CATSPADTQYF. The CDR3, as DNA: TGTGCCACCAGCCCAGCAGATACGCAGTATTTT. The V call is TRBV10-3, the J call TRBJ2-3; no reliable D call. Germline V gene lookup returns CDR1 ENHRY and CDR2 SYGVKD. CDR3 size: 11 residues. Between the trimmed V and J ends, which lost 10 bases and 4 bases, there was a span of 9 bases.

The chain joins TRBV20-1 to TRBJ1-3; the D is unclear. Trimming took 6 bases from V and 8 from J, leaving 23 bases between them. The CDR3 runs 15 residues. Germline values: CDR1 DFQATT, CDR2 SNEGSKA (reference sequence). Written as DNA, the CDR3 is TGCAGTGCCCGGGCCCGAAGGGCACCTCGGGACACCATATATTTT. The encoded protein is CSARARRAPRDTIYF.

The chain combines TRBV5-6 with TRBJ1-2; D remains unclear. The V end lost 7 bases, the J end lost 4 bases, and 23 bases lay between the germline ends. Germline values: CDR1 SGHDT, CDR2 YYEEEE. This CDR3 is 16 amino acids long. The CDR3 region has the DNA TGTGCCAGCCTTTTGAGTCGGAGGCGGTTTATCTATGGCTACACCTTC. Residues: CASLLSRRRFIYGYTF.

This clonotype was seen a handful of times. J is TRBJ2-1 and V is TRBV7-9, with 7 bases matching TRBD1. V trimming: 5 bases; J trimming: 3 bases; junction bases outside the gene matches: 7. The germline V gene encodes CDR1 SEHNR and CDR2 FQNEAQ (reference sequence). The CDR3 contains 15 residues. For the CDR3, the DNA is TGTGCCAGCAGCACATACAGGGGAAACTACAATGAGCAGTTCTTC. Its translation: CASSTYRGNYNEQFF.

The sample holds a few counts of this clonotype. The chain has TRBV7-8 and TRBJ2-7, with TRBD1 matching 8 bases. Per germline, CDR1 SGHVS and CDR2 FQNEAQ. With V trimmed by 8 bases and J by 4 bases, 4 bases remained unmatched. This CDR3 contains 12 residues. Written as DNA, the CDR3 is TGTGCCAGCGGACAGGGTATATACGAGCAGTACTTC. This translates into CASGQGIYEQYF.

The gene calls are TRBV20-1 and TRBJ2-4, with TRBD2 matching 7 bases. V was clipped by 1 base and J by 4 bases; unmatched bases: 1. CDR3 length equals 13 residues. Germline V lookup: CDR1 DFQATT, CDR2 SNEGSKA (reference sequence). The CDR3 loop reads CSARVGGKNIQYF. The CDR3, as DNA: TGCAGTGCTAGAGTGGGAGGGAAAAACATTCAGTACTTC.

The chain employs TRBV29-1 and TRBJ1-2; D is possibly TRBD1 (6 bases). V lost 2 bases and J 8 bases, leaving 15 bases between the germline ends. Per the germline V gene, CDR1 is SQVTM and CDR2 is ANQGSEA. There are 13 residues in the CDR3. For the CDR3, the DNA is TGCAGCGTTGAAACAGGGCAGGGTTACGGCTACACCTTC. Amino acids: CSVETGQGYGYTF.

V and J are TRBV20-1 and TRBJ2-2, with TRBD2 as a possible D gene (5 bases). Germline V gene lookup returns CDR1 DFQATT and CDR2 SNEGSKA (reference sequence). There are 14 residues in the CDR3. V shed 3 bases and J shed 5 bases, with 13 bases lying between them. CDR3 region: CSARGSTGTGELFF. CDR3 nucleotide sequence: TGCAGTGCTAGGGGGTCGACGGGAACCGGGGAGCTGTTTTTT.

The chain couples TRBV6-1 to TRBJ2-7; D unresolved. V was trimmed by 6 bases and J by 5 bases, leaving 14 bases between them. From germline, CDR1 is MNHNS and CDR2 SASEGT. The CDR3 extends over 13 amino acids. CDR3 nucleotides: TGTGCCAGCAGACTCTCTCCTCTGAACGAGCAGTACTTC. Protein: CASRLSPLNEQYF.

The CDR3 DNA is TGTGCCAGCAGCTCACGGGGGGGTGGAAGCTCCTACAATGAGCAGTTCTTC. Translation: CASSSRGGGSSYNEQFF. The chain couples TRBV7-3 to TRBJ2-1; 8 nucleotides line up with TRBD2. V was clipped by 4 bases and J by 0 bases; unmatched bases: 8. Looked up from germline, CDR1 is SGHTA and CDR2 is FQGTGA. This CDR3 has 17 amino acids.

The table lists this clonotype with a few counts. The chain joins TRBV10-3 to TRBJ2-7; 7 bases match TRBD1. Germline V CDR1 and CDR2: ENHRY, SYGVKD. The CDR3 consists of 14 residues. V lost 3 bases to trimming and J lost 0 bases; unmatched junction nucleotides: 2. CDR3 protein: CAISEGDSSYEQYF. The DNA of the CDR3 is TGTGCCATCAGTGAAGGGGACAGCTCCTACGAGCAGTACTTC.